The next 30 T cell receptor beta chains were all read from a single sample in a study of blood T cells in healthy people across ages. Next came a second PCR, run for roughly 6 to 11 cycles, which used a sample-barcoded 5' primer along with a J-beta primer mix. TCRdb independently ran MiXCR on the 5' RACE reads; one entry per CDR3 protein. The table includes under 1 million distinct CDR3 sequences, roughly 44% detected once. Sequencing was done on a sample of blood. These receptor sequences come from a man in his sixties in good health.

The chain couples TRBV4-1 to TRBJ2-7; no clear D. The CDR3 sequence is 14 residues long. Trimming stripped 1 base from V and 1 base from J, with 8 bases between. Per the germline V gene, CDR1 is MGHRA and CDR2 is YSYEKL. In nucleotides, the CDR3 is TGCGCCAGCAGCCAAGTATCAGGTTCCTACGAGCAGTACTTC. Protein product: CASSQVSGSYEQYF.

This rearrangement joins TRBV9 to TRBJ2-6; D not certain. Germline-derived CDR1 and CDR2 are SGDLS and YYNGEE. Trimming stripped 2 bases from V and 3 bases from J, with 6 bases between. The length of the CDR3 is 14 residues. CDR3 DNA sequence: TGTGCCAGCAGCGTTAGGGATGGGGCCAACGTCCTGACTTTC. Translated: CASSVRDGANVLTF.

The V and J genes are TRBV3-1 and TRBJ2-1, with D tentatively TRBD1 (6 bases). This CDR3 has 15 amino acids. The V gene lost 4 bases and the J gene lost 8 bases, with 18 bases spanning the gap. Germline CDR1 is LGHDT and CDR2 is YNNKEL (reference sequence). The CDR3 DNA is TGTGCCAGCAGCCTCCCCGGCACAGGGTCGGATGAGCAGTTCTTC. Protein: CASSLPGTGSDEQFF.

This clonotype was counted between two and nine times. The chain uses TRBV5-1 and TRBJ2-1; 7 bases map to TRBD1. Germline V lookup: CDR1 SGHRS, CDR2 YFSETQ. The length of the CDR3 is 14 residues. Unmatched junction bases numbered 6, after V lost 0 bases and J lost 9 bases. In nucleotides, the CDR3 is TGCGCCAGCAGCTTGGGACAGGGTATTTCTGAGCAGTTCTTC. Encoded protein: CASSLGQGISEQFF.

The CDR3 here is CASSTLGTVGFYNEQFF. The CDR3 coding sequence is TGTGCCAGCAGCACACTGGGGACAGTCGGGTTTTACAATGAGCAGTTCTTC. The chain joins TRBV7-2 to TRBJ2-1, with TRBD1 matching 7 bases. The CDR3 contains 17 residues. The J segment lost 4 bases and the V segment lost 5 bases, leaving 14 bases of the junction unmatched. Germline-derived CDR1 and CDR2 are SGHTA and FQGNSA.

This clonotype was found a few times. The chain joins TRBV25-1 to TRBJ2-2; possible D gene TRBD1, 6 bases. The germline CDR1 and CDR2 sequences are MGHDK and SYGVNS. The CDR3 loop spans 14 amino acids. V was cut by 8 bases and J by 5 bases, with 15 bases left in between. CDR3 DNA: TGTGCCAGCTTGTATAGGGGGTGGACCGGGGAGCTGTTTTTT. This encodes CASLYRGWTGELFF.

The chain combines TRBV20-1 with TRBJ1-1; D gene ambiguous. The V end was cut by 2 bases, the J end by 5 bases, with 15 bases between. This CDR3 has 14 amino acids. Germline V CDR1 and CDR2: DFQATT, SNEGSKA (reference sequence). The CDR3 region is CSARRGGAATEAFF. As DNA, the CDR3 is TGCAGTGCTAGAAGAGGAGGCGCCGCTACTGAAGCTTTCTTT.

This clonotype has just a few counts. This chain uses TRBV29-1 with TRBJ2-6, with no clear D. The CDR3 consists of 14 residues. Per the germline V gene, CDR1 is SQVTM and CDR2 is ANQGSEA. Trimming took off 5 bases at V and 0 bases at J, with 8 bases between the two ends. The CDR3 nucleotides read TGCAGCGTTTCTTCGGCCTCTGGGGCCAACGTCCTGACTTTC. This translates into CSVSSASGANVLTF.

This clonotype was seen a few times. The chain joins TRBV4-1 to TRBJ1-2; the D is unclear. Germline V gene sequence: CDR1 MGHRA, CDR2 YSYEKL. V was cut by 0 bases and J by 4 bases, with 9 bases left in between. The CDR3 contains 14 residues. Here the CDR3 reads CASSQEGQSYGYTF. The DNA for the CDR3 is TGCGCCAGCAGCCAAGAAGGGCAGTCCTATGGCTACACCTTC.

This clonotype was counted between two and nine times. The chain carries TRBV6-2 or TRBV6-3 and TRBJ2-1, with 7 positions matching TRBD1. From germline, CDR1 is MNHEY and CDR2 SVGEGT. Unmatched junction bases numbered 7, after V lost 6 bases and J lost 8 bases. The CDR3 is 13 residues long. The CDR3 loop reads CASRPHRGHEQFF. In nucleotides, the CDR3 is TGTGCCAGCAGACCCCACAGGGGCCATGAGCAGTTCTTC.

This clonotype was recorded a few times. The chain couples TRBV7-2 to TRBJ2-1, with D possibly TRBD2 on 5 matching bases. CDR1 and CDR2 from the germline V gene are SGHTA and FQGNSA. V was trimmed by 1 base and J by 0 bases, leaving 16 bases between them. CDR3 size: 18 residues. The CDR3 sequence: CASSLVGTQRSSYNEQFF. DNA for the CDR3: TGTGCCAGCAGCTTAGTAGGTACCCAGCGGAGCTCCTACAATGAGCAGTTCTTC.

The chain employs TRBV7-8 and TRBJ2-5; no clear D gene. Germline-derived CDR1 and CDR2 are SGHVS and FQNEAQ. This CDR3 comprises 16 residues. V lost 0 bases to trimming and J lost 11 bases, with 22 bases between them. This chain's CDR3 is CASSLALKGRVDEQYF. The CDR3 coding sequence is TGTGCCAGCAGCTTAGCACTAAAGGGCCGGGTTGATGAGCAGTACTTC.

This chain connects TRBV20-1 to TRBJ2-3; weak D call: TRBD2 (6 bases). CDR1 is DFQATT and CDR2 is SNEGSKA in the germline V gene (reference sequence). V was shortened by 3 bases and J by 6 bases, with 16 bases between the two germline ends. There are 14 residues in the CDR3. CDR3 nucleotides: TGCAGTGCTAGTCCGGCGGGGAGGTTTGATACGCAGTATTTT. This sequence encodes CSASPAGRFDTQYF.

The J gene is TRBJ2-5, the V gene TRBV7-9, with D tentatively TRBD1 (5 bases). The closer fit of TRBJ2-1 to the DNA end suggests the J call may be wrong. The CDR3 spans 15 residues. CDR1 is SEHNR and CDR2 is FQNEAQ in the germline V gene (reference sequence). In DNA form, the CDR3 reads TGTGCCAGCAGCTTAGCCTCGCCTGGACAAGAGACCCAGTTCTTC. Translated, it gives CASSLASPGQETQFF.

As for this clonotype: Compared with germline, one end of the junction differs, possibly owing to a read error. The CDR3 spells CATSGDGTSGSYEQYF. CDR3 nucleotides: TGTGCCACCAGCGGAGATGGGACTAGCGGGAGCTACGAGCAGTACTTC. The chain employs TRBV15 and TRBJ2-7; the match to TRBD2 covers 14 bases. CDR3 length: 16 amino acids. Germline V gene lookup returns CDR1 LNHNV and CDR2 YYDKDF (reference sequence).

On this clonotype: In this CDR3 the conserved last residue, phenylalanine or tryptophan, is missing, so a read error is likely. CDR3 nucleotide sequence: TGTGCCAGCACCCCAAGGGCGGTTAGCAATCAGCCCCAGCATTAT. Translating gives CASTPRAVSNQPQHY. This sequence joins TRBV27 and TRBJ1-5; D is unclear. From germline, CDR1 is MNHEY and CDR2 SMNVEV (reference sequence). The CDR3 spans 15 residues. V lost 7 bases, J lost 0 bases, and 13 bases lay in between.

The chain links TRBV20-1 to TRBJ2-3; 13 bases align to TRBD2. The V segment lost 8 bases and the J segment 3 bases; nucleotides outside the gene matches: 2. Germline-derived CDR1 and CDR2 are DFQATT and SNEGSKA (reference sequence). The CDR3 runs 13 residues. CDR3 in DNA: TGCAGTATGACTAGCGGGGGGACAGATACGCAGTATTTT. This gives the protein CSMTSGGTDTQYF.

This chain joins TRBV6-5 and TRBJ2-1, with D tentatively TRBD2 (7 bases). CDR3 size: 19 residues. The germline CDR1 and CDR2 sequences are MNHEY and SVGAGI. Trimming shortened V by 4 bases and J by 1 base, and 23 bases separated the two germline ends. In nucleotides, the CDR3 is TGTGCCAGCAGTTTTGCGGGGGCCCCAAATTCGATATCCTACAATGAGCAGTTCTTC. Translated: CASSFAGAPNSISYNEQFF.

This clonotype was counted only a few times. The chain has TRBV11-3 and TRBJ2-1; 7 bases fit TRBD1. J lost 4 bases, V lost 6 bases, and 6 bases had no gene match. This CDR3 contains 14 residues. Germline lookup yields CDR1 SGHNT and CDR2 YENEEA. The CDR3 DNA is TGTGCCAGCAGGTTCCAGGGACAGTACAATGAGCAGTTCTTC. Encoded protein: CASRFQGQYNEQFF. The variable domain in full, completed from reference TRBV11-3 and TRBJ2-1, reads EAGVVQSPRYKIIEKKQPVAFWCNPISGHNTLYWYLQNLGQGPELLIRYENEEAVDDSQLPKDRFSAERLKGVDSTLKIQPAELGDSAVYLCASRFQGQYNEQFFGPGTRLTVL.

As DNA, the CDR3 is TGTGCCAGCAGCGCACACGGAGCGGGGTGGGGTGAGACCCAGTACTTC. Amino acid sequence: CASSAHGAGWGETQYF. V gene TRBV12-3 or TRBV12-4 combines with J gene TRBJ2-4; 7 nucleotides align to TRBD2. The J call may be faulty, since TRBJ2-5 better matches the DNA end. The CDR3 spans 16 residues.

In this sample, this clonotype turned up a few times. This CDR3 reads CASSSDTWNYGYTF. CDR3 coding DNA: TGTGCCAGCAGTTCCGACACCTGGAACTATGGCTACACCTTC. The chain couples TRBV6-5 to TRBJ1-2; D gene ambiguous. Germline V gene sequence: CDR1 MNHEY, CDR2 SVGAGI. This CDR3 is 14 amino acids long. Trimming shortened V by 4 bases and J by 2 bases, and 11 bases separated the two germline ends.

The rearrangement uses TRBV7-9 and TRBJ2-5; D perhaps matches TRBD1 (6 bases). In germline, CDR1 is SEHNR, CDR2 FQNEAQ (reference sequence). CDR3 length equals 14 residues. Between the trimmed V and J ends, which lost 6 bases and 1 base, there was a span of 12 bases. CDR3 sequence reads: CASRTGHGQETQYF. CDR3 DNA sequence: TGTGCCAGCAGAACGGGACACGGCCAAGAGACCCAGTACTTC.

The chain links TRBV13 to TRBJ2-7; 8 bases line up with TRBD1. CDR3 length equals 14 residues. With 2 bases clipped from V and 3 bases from J, the junction kept 3 bases outside the gene matches. Per the germline V gene, CDR1 is PRHDT and CDR2 is FYEKMQ (reference sequence). Here the CDR3 reads CASSLQGAGYEQYF. The CDR3 region has the DNA TGTGCCAGCAGCTTACAGGGGGCGGGCTACGAGCAGTACTTC.

There are many counts of this clonotype. This chain links TRBV29-1 with TRBJ2-5, with D perhaps being TRBD1 or TRBD2 (5 bases each). With 4 bases removed from V and 5 bases from J, the gap between germline ends came to 17 bases. The CDR3 is 14 residues long. Germline CDR1 reads SQVTM; CDR2 reads ANQGSEA. The CDR3 bases are TGCAGCGTTGGCCCCACCGGGGCCTGGGAGACCCAGTACTTC. Amino acid sequence: CSVGPTGAWETQYF.

In its sample, this clonotype was seen a few times. The chain couples TRBV20-1 to TRBJ2-5; 12 positions agree with TRBD2. Germline V gene lookup returns CDR1 DFQATT and CDR2 SNEGSKA (reference sequence). The CDR3 spans 18 residues. The V and J ends lost 0 bases and 5 bases, in that order; junction bases with no gene match: 13. Here the CDR3 reads CSARDSTSGGLSGETQYF. CDR3 bases: TGCAGTGCTAGAGATTCGACTAGCGGGGGCCTGAGCGGGGAGACCCAGTACTTC.

The chain joins TRBV7-2 to TRBJ2-2, with D uncertain. Germline V CDR1 and CDR2: SGHTA, FQGNSA. The V and J ends lost 5 bases and 3 bases respectively, with 10 bases between them. The CDR3 runs to 14 residues. CDR3 DNA sequence: TGTGCCAGCAGCCGCGGACCAGACACCGGGGAGCTGTTTTTT. This codes for CASSRGPDTGELFF.

J is TRBJ2-1 and V is TRBV28; 8 nucleotides match TRBD2. J lost 1 base, V lost 5 bases, and 4 bases had no gene match. Looked up from germline, CDR1 is MDHEN and CDR2 is SYDVKM. CDR3 length equals 15 residues. The CDR3 sequence: CASSRERGSYNEQFF. The CDR3 coding sequence is TGTGCCAGCAGTAGGGAGCGGGGGTCCTACAATGAGCAGTTCTTC.

Many counts were recorded for this clonotype. The chain recombines TRBV29-1 with TRBJ2-4; D could derive from TRBD1 or TRBD2 (5 bases each). Germline V gene data show CDR1 as SQVTM and CDR2 as ANQGSEA. The V end was cut by 4 bases, the J end by 3 bases, with 16 bases between. The CDR3 length is 15 residues. Written as DNA, the CDR3 is TGCAGCGTTGCCGTTCCCGGGACGGGCAAAAACATTCAGTACTTC. Protein product: CSVAVPGTGKNIQYF.

This chain links TRBV11-3 with TRBJ2-1; no definite D call. Deletions cut 6 bases from V and 6 bases from J, with 12 bases between. The V gene's germline CDR1 is SGHNT and CDR2 YENEEA. There are 13 residues in the CDR3. The CDR3 is CASRPDLGNEQFF. CDR3 bases: TGTGCCAGCAGGCCAGACTTAGGCAATGAGCAGTTCTTC.

CDR3 sequence: CASSYLPGTEFHGELFF. The CDR3 DNA reads as TGTGCCAGCAGTTACCTACCAGGGACAGAATTTCACGGGGAGCTGTTTTTT. The chain couples TRBV6-2 or TRBV6-3 to TRBJ2-2, with 7 bases aligning to TRBD1. The V gene end was trimmed by 2 bases and the J gene end by 7 bases; junction bases not matched to a gene: 13. This CDR3 is 17 amino acids long. The V gene's germline CDR1 is MNHEY and CDR2 SVGEGT.